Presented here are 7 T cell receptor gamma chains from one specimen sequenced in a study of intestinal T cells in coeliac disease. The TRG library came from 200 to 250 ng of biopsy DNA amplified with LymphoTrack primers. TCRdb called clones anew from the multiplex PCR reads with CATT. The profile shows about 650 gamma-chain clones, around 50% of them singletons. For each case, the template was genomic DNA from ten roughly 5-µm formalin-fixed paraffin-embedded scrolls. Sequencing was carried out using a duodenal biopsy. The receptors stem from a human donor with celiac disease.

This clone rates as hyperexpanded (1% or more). CDR3 DNA sequence: TGTGCCACCTGGGACGGGAATTATTATAAGAAACTCTTT. Its protein is CATWDGNYYKKLF. This chain connects TRGV2 to TRGJ1 or TRGJ2. CDR3 length equals 13 residues. Germline V CDR1 and CDR2: EGSNGY, YDSYNSKV. The ends lost 0 bases at V and 1 base at J; junction bases unmatched: 0.

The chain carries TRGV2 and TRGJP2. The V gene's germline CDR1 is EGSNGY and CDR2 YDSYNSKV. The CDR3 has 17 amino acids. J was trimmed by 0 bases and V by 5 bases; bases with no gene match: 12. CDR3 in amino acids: CATWGRARYSSDWIKTF. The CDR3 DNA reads TGTGCCACCTGGGGACGGGCCCGGTATAGTAGTGATTGGATCAAGACGTTT.

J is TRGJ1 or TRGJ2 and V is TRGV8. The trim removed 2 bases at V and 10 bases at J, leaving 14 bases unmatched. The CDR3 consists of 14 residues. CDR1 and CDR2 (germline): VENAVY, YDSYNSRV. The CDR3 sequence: CATWDIRDIIKKLF. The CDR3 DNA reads TGTGCCACCTGGGATATAAGAGATATTATAAAGAAACTCTTT.

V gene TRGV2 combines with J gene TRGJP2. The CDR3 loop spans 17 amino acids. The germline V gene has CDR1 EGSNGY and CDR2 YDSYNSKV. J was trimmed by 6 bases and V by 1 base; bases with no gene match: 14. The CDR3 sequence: CATWDGPNRGGDWIKTF. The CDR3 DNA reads TGTGCCACCTGGGACGGCCCAAACCGCGGGGGTGATTGGATCAAGACGTTT.

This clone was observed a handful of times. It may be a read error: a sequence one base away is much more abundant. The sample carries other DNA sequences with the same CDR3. The CDR3 DNA reads TGCGCTGCGTGGGATAATTATTATAAGAAACTCTTT. This sequence encodes CAAWDNYYKKLF. The chain uses TRGV10 and TRGJ1 or TRGJ2. TRGV10 has ORF status, its function being uncertain. The CDR3 is made up of 12 amino acids.

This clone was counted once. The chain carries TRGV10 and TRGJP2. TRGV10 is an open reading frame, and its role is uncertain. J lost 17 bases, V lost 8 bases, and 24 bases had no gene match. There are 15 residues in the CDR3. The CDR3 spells CAAWDLGLVVGSKTF. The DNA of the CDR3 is TGTGCTGCGTGGGATTTGGGCCTCGTCGTTGGATCAAAGACGTTT.

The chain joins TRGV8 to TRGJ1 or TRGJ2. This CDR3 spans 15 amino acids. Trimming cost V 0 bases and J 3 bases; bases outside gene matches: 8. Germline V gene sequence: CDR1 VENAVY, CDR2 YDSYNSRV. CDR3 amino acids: CATWDRVDFYYKKLF. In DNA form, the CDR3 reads TGTGCCACCTGGGATAGGGTGGACTTTTATTATAAGAAACTCTTT.